The rows below give T cell receptor beta chains drawn from one sample of a study of glioma-infiltrating T cells after dendritic cell vaccination. The assay was immunoSEQ multiplex PCR, and TCRdb's table has in-frame clones only and misses some. The repertoire holds 75,000 to 100,000 clones, with around 80% as singletons. The specimen comprised blood, sampled before dendritic cell vaccination. The receptor source for this set is a human donor with glioblastoma. Both conserved end residues are part of each CDR3.

J gene: TRBJ1-3
V gene: TRBV5-1
CDR3 length: 15
CDR3 protein: CASSSLGGSGNTIYF

J gene: TRBJ1-4
V gene: TRBV6-5
CDR3 length: 15
CDR3 protein: CASSAGQDSLEKLFF

J gene: TRBJ2-3
V gene: TRBV6-4
CDR3 length: 15
CDR3 protein: CASSRNVAGLDTQYF

J gene: TRBJ1-3
V gene: TRBV9
CDR3 length: 14
CDR3 protein: CASSAGQQRNTIYF

J gene: TRBJ1-4
V gene: TRBV13
CDR3 length: 13
CDR3 protein: CASRGAPAEKLFF

J gene: TRBJ2-5
V gene: TRBV4-1
CDR3 length: 17
CDR3 protein: CASSHPGGGQGTETQYF

J gene: TRBJ2-3
V gene: TRBV28
CDR3 length: 16
CDR3 protein: CASSPARAGGADTQYF

J gene: TRBJ1-1
V gene: TRBV6-5
CDR3 length: 14
CDR3 protein: CASSHGTGTTEAFF

J gene: TRBJ2-1
V gene: TRBV9
CDR3 length: 19
CDR3 protein: CASSGPGLAGEIGYNEQFF

J gene: TRBJ2-2
V gene: TRBV27
CDR3 length: 17
CDR3 protein: CASSNTGLYGNTGELFF

J gene: TRBJ2-6
V gene: TRBV7-3
CDR3 length: 17
CDR3 protein: CASSPGAVFSGANVLTF

J gene: TRBJ1-1
V gene: TRBV5-1
CDR3 length: 15
CDR3 protein: CASSLSGQGTAEAFF

J gene: TRBJ2-5
V gene: TRBV7-7
CDR3 length: 15
CDR3 protein: CASSLALAGVETQYF

J gene: TRBJ2-2
V gene: TRBV5-8
CDR3 length: 15
CDR3 protein: CASSSQGLYTGELFF

J gene: TRBJ2-7
V gene: TRBV6-5
CDR3 length: 14
CDR3 protein: CASSRQGREWEQYF

J gene: TRBJ1-2
V gene: TRBV19
CDR3 length: 13
CDR3 protein: CASQGTGLSGYTF

J gene: TRBJ2-2
V gene: TRBV29-1
CDR3 length: 13
CDR3 protein: CSVMKTGTGELFF

J gene: TRBJ1-1
V gene: TRBV29-1
CDR3 length: 14
CDR3 protein: CSVDGLTMNTEAFF

J gene: TRBJ2-7
V gene: TRBV10-2
CDR3 length: 15
CDR3 protein: CASRSSGGPGNEQYF

J gene: TRBJ2-3
V gene: TRBV6-4
CDR3 length: 15
CDR3 protein: CASTAFQALTDTQYF

J gene: TRBJ1-2
V gene: TRBV15
CDR3 length: 14
CDR3 protein: CATSGSGKFDGYTF

J gene: TRBJ2-7
V gene: TRBV7-2
CDR3 length: 14
CDR3 protein: CASSLAGTNYEQYF

J gene: TRBJ1-1
V gene: TRBV7-3
CDR3 length: 13
CDR3 protein: CASSSRTGSEAFF

J gene: TRBJ2-3
V gene: TRBV7-8
CDR3 length: 13
CDR3 protein: CASSALQGDTQYF

J gene: TRBJ2-1
V gene: TRBV27
CDR3 length: 14
CDR3 protein: CASRGRNSYNEQFF

J gene: TRBJ1-4
V gene: TRBV5-4
CDR3 length: 14
CDR3 protein: CASSSGQGREKLFF

J gene: TRBJ2-1
V gene: TRBV9
CDR3 length: 15
CDR3 protein: CASSRGGAGAHEQFF

J gene: TRBJ2-7
V gene: TRBV5-3
CDR3 length: 12
CDR3 protein: CARSLRGKDQYF

J gene: TRBJ2-1
V gene: TRBV5-1
CDR3 length: 16
CDR3 protein: CASSLATTSGVNEQFF

J gene: TRBJ1-1
V gene: TRBV5-1
CDR3 length: 15
CDR3 protein: CASSLIPAYPEGAFF

J gene: TRBJ2-5
V gene: TRBV7-8
CDR3 length: 15
CDR3 protein: CASSLPSGRVETQYF

J gene: TRBJ2-3
V gene: TRBV28
CDR3 length: 17
CDR3 protein: CASSLSSGLYGTDTQYF

J gene: TRBJ2-1
V gene: TRBV5-1
CDR3 length: 14
CDR3 protein: CASSGGGRGNEQFF

J gene: TRBJ2-7
V gene: TRBV7-9
CDR3 length: 13
CDR3 protein: CASSFSGIYEQYF

J gene: TRBJ2-7
V gene: TRBV5-4
CDR3 length: 17
CDR3 protein: CASSHGSSGGRGYEQYF